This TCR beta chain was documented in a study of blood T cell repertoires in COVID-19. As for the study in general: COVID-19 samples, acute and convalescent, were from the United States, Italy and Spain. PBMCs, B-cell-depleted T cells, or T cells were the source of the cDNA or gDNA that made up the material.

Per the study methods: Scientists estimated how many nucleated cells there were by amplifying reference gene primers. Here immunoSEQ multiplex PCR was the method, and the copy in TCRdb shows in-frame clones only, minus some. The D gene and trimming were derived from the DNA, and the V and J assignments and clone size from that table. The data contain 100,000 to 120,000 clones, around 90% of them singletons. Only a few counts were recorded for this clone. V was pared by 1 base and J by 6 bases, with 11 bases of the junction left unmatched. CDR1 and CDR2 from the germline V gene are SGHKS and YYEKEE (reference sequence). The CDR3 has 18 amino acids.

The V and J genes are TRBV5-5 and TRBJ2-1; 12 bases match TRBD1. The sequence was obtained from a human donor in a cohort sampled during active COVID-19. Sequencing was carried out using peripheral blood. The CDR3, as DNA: TGTGCCAGCAGCTTGTTAATACAACGGGACAGGGGGCTCAATGAGCAGTTCTTC. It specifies CASSLLIQRDRGLNEQFF. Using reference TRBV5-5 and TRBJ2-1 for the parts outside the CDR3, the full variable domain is DAGVTQSPTHLIKTRGQQVTLRCSPISGHKSVSWYQQVLGQGPQFIFQYYEKEERGRGNFPDRFSARQFPNYSSELNVNALLLGDSALYLCASSLLIQRDRGLNEQFFGPGTRLTVL.